What follows are 17 T cell receptor beta chains derived from one specimen sequenced in a study of neurological immune-mediated disorders. As for time point: longitudinal time-point 3. TCRdb re-called the 5' RACE reads through MiXCR, storing one row per CDR3 protein. Of tens of thousands of distinct CDR3 sequences listed, around 4% are singletons. The sequenced sample was PBMCs. These receptors were obtained from a woman aged 60-70 years with multiple sclerosis.

This clonotype came up many times. The V gene is TRBV7-2, the J gene TRBJ1-2; no definite D call. Trimming pared 1 base from V and 0 bases from J, leaving 9 bases between. Per the germline V gene, CDR1 is SGHTA and CDR2 is FQGNSA. The CDR3 has 15 residues. The CDR3 loop reads CASSLGGFTNYGYTF. DNA for the CDR3: TGTGCCAGCAGCTTAGGGGGTTTTACTAACTATGGCTACACCTTC.

This clonotype showed up many times. V and J are TRBV15 and TRBJ1-1; D ambiguous. The V end was cut by 2 bases, the J end by 1 base, with 8 bases between. CDR1 is LNHNV and CDR2 is YYDKDF in the germline V gene (reference sequence). The CDR3 loop spans 14 amino acids. The CDR3 sequence is CATSRTTKNTEAFF. The CDR3 nucleotides are TGTGCCACCAGCAGAACAACCAAGAACACTGAAGCTTTCTTT.

This clonotype was seen at least ten times. V usage is TRBV20-1 and J usage is TRBJ2-5; 10 bases map to TRBD2. Germline lookup yields CDR1 DFQATT and CDR2 SNEGSKA (reference sequence). Unmatched junction bases numbered 9, after V lost 3 bases and J lost 5 bases. The CDR3 extends over 15 amino acids. For the CDR3, the DNA is TGCAGTGCTAGGCCACCCAGCGGGGGGGGGGAGACCCAGTACTTC. Encoded protein: CSARPPSGGGETQYF.

This clonotype was picked up many times. V gene TRBV4-1 combines with J gene TRBJ2-7; D unresolved. The CDR3 contains 15 residues. Germline V CDR1 and CDR2: MGHRA, YSYEKL. V was pared by 4 bases and J by 4 bases, with 17 bases between. CDR3 DNA sequence: TGCGCCAGCAGCCCCCGAGTAGGCGGCTCTTACGAGCAGTACTTC. As protein: CASSPRVGGSYEQYF.

This clonotype was recorded at least ten times. The CDR3 DNA is TGTGCCAGCAGTGTACGGGGGGGAGAGTCACCCCTCCACTTT. It is translated as CASSVRGGESPLHF. This chain uses TRBV25-1 with TRBJ1-6, with D perhaps matching TRBD1 (5 bases). This CDR3 has 14 residues. CDR1 MGHDK and CDR2 SYGVNS come from the germline V gene. Between the trimmed V and J ends, which lost 4 bases and 10 bases, there was a span of 14 bases. Full variable domain (outside the CDR3, taken from reference TRBV25-1 and TRBJ1-6): EADIYQTPRYLVIGTGKKITLECSQTMGHDKMYWYQQDPGMELHLIHYSYGVNSTEKGDLSSESTVSRIRTEHFPLTLESARPSHTSQYLCASSVRGGESPLHFGNGTRLTVT.

This clonotype was detected ten times or more. The rearrangement uses TRBV11-2 and TRBJ2-7; D not certain. The CDR3 is 13 residues long. From germline, CDR1 is SGHAT and CDR2 FQNNGV. Trimming took off 1 base at V and 4 bases at J, with 8 bases between the two ends. The CDR3: CASSLGAMYEQYF. CDR3 DNA: TGTGCCAGCAGCTTAGGGGCTATGTACGAGCAGTACTTC.

There are many counts of this clonotype. The CDR3 region has the DNA TGTGCCAGCAGCTTAAGTAGTGGAGCGGGGGGGCCCAATGAGCAGTTCTTC. Its protein is CASSLSSGAGGPNEQFF. The chain uses TRBV7-2 and TRBJ2-1, with 10 nucleotides matching TRBD2. The CDR3 is 17 residues long. The germline CDR1 and CDR2 sequences are SGHTA and FQGNSA. V shed 2 bases, J shed 6 bases, and the junction held 10 bases outside the gene matches.

This clonotype came up many times. The V gene is TRBV3-1, the J gene TRBJ2-1; no definite D call. Germline values: CDR1 LGHDT, CDR2 YNNKEL (reference sequence). Trimming cost V 4 bases and J 10 bases, with 17 bases left between them. CDR3 length: 14 amino acids. This chain's CDR3 is CASSPLVGSREQFF. The DNA for the CDR3 is TGTGCCAGCAGCCCGCTGGTCGGGTCGCGAGAGCAGTTCTTC.

By its share, this clonotype is medium-sized. The chain links TRBV7-6 to TRBJ2-1; TRBD2 agrees at 7 bases. Germline assignment: CDR1 SGHVS and CDR2 FNYEAQ. The CDR3 spans 15 residues. The trim removed 3 bases at V and 9 bases at J, leaving 11 bases unmatched. In nucleotides, the CDR3 is TGTGCCAGCAGCTTCCCCACCGGGACTAATAGTGAGCAGTTCTTC. Translated: CASSFPTGTNSEQFF.

In regard to this clonotype: This may be a read error: a much more frequent sequence differs by one nucleotide. V is TRBV6-5 and J is TRBJ2-7; weak D call: TRBD2 (6 bases). Germline loops: CDR1 MNHEY, CDR2 SVGAGI. The CDR3 sequence is 13 residues long. The V and J ends lost 0 bases and 5 bases respectively, with 8 bases between them. The CDR3 spells CASSYSTGDEQYF. The DNA of the CDR3 is TGTGCCAGCAGTTACTCGACGGGGGACGAGCAGTACTTC.

This clonotype was detected ten times or more. The V and J genes are TRBV28 and TRBJ2-5; 9 bases are shared with TRBD1. The CDR3 totals 15 residues. V dropped 4 bases and J dropped 2; count of bases not matched to a gene: 5. In germline, CDR1 is MDHEN, CDR2 SYDVKM. In nucleotides, the CDR3 is TGTGCCAGCAGTTCCCCGGGACAGGGTCAAGAGACCCAGTACTTC. Its protein is CASSSPGQGQETQYF.

This clonotype has at least ten counts. V usage is TRBV6-5 and J usage is TRBJ2-3; no clear D gene. From germline, CDR1 is MNHEY and CDR2 SVGAGI. This CDR3 comprises 15 residues. V lost 1 base to trimming and J lost 5 bases, with 13 bases between them. The CDR3 DNA sequence: TGTGCCAGCAGTTACTTTGCCGGATCGGGAGATACGCAGTATTTT. It is translated as CASSYFAGSGDTQYF.

This clonotype has a count of ten or more. The chain recombines TRBV20-1 with TRBJ2-4; 13 bases match TRBD2. CDR3 length: 16 amino acids. J was trimmed by 1 base and V by 6 bases; bases with no gene match: 6. Germline V gene lookup returns CDR1 DFQATT and CDR2 SNEGSKA (reference sequence). The CDR3 sequence: CSAAGLAGRAKNIQYF. The CDR3 bases are TGCAGTGCAGCGGGACTAGCGGGGAGGGCCAAAAACATTCAGTACTTC.

This clonotype was counted many times. The chain is built from TRBV20-1 and TRBJ1-3; 10 bases map to TRBD1. This CDR3 is built from 14 residues. Germline CDR1 is DFQATT and CDR2 is SNEGSKA (reference sequence). The ends lost 5 bases at V and 3 bases at J; junction bases unmatched: 4. The CDR3 DNA reads as TGCAGTGCTTGGGACAGGGGTGGTGGAAACACCATATATTTT. It yields the protein CSAWDRGGGNTIYF.

The CDR3 DNA reads as TGTGCCAGCAGCTTCGACACTGAAGCTTTCTTT. Its translation: CASSFDTEAFF. The rearrangement joins TRBV7-9 to TRBJ1-1, with D unclear. Per the germline V gene, CDR1 is SEHNR and CDR2 is FQNEAQ (reference sequence). Trimming left V 3 bases short and J 3 bases short, with 2 bases between. The CDR3 totals 11 residues.

This clonotype has ten or more counts. This sequence joins TRBV11-2 and TRBJ1-1; TRBD1 agrees at 7 bases. CDR1 and CDR2 (germline): SGHAT, FQNNGV. Unmatched junction bases numbered 9, after V lost 5 bases and J lost 0 bases. CDR3 length equals 16 residues. In DNA form, the CDR3 reads TGTGCCAGCAGCCCCATTACCGGGACAGTGAACACTGAAGCTTTCTTT. Amino acids: CASSPITGTVNTEAFF.

Many counts were recorded for this clonotype. This chain connects TRBV10-3 to TRBJ1-1, with D possibly matching TRBD1 (6 bases). The CDR3 extends over 13 amino acids. CDR1 ENHRY and CDR2 SYGVKD come from the germline V gene. The ends were cut back, 3 bases at V and 1 base at J, with 6 bases in the middle. The CDR3 DNA reads TGTGCCATCAGTGACAGGGGGAACACTGAAGCTTTCTTT. Its translation is CAISDRGNTEAFF.